This TCR beta chain came from a study of response to subunit inactivated influenza vaccine. The CDR3 sequence is 17 residues long. Trimming shortened V by 0 bases and J by 0 bases, and 12 bases separated the two germline ends. CDR1 and CDR2 from the germline V gene are DFQATT and SNEGSKA (reference sequence). Findings and caveats of the study: Each seasonal flu vaccination may recruit only limited new T cells, authors suggested.

TCRdb re-called the RT-PCR reads with MiXCR, one entry per CDR3 protein. The sample yields hundreds of thousands of distinct CDR3 sequences, approximately 21% seen once. Worth noting for this clonotype: Its antigen is currently unknown.

Source: PBMCs from blood, taken roughly 20 months after vaccination. This clonotype was sampled from a man between 50 and 75 years old who received an inactivated influenza vaccine. The genes are TRBV20-1 and TRBJ1-6; D not certain. CDR3 DNA: TGCAGTGCTAGAGATTCGCCTGGGAGCTCCTATAATTCACCCCTCCACTTT. Protein sequence: CSARDSPGSSYNSPLHF.